Listed here are 16 T cell receptor beta chains from one sample, sequenced in a study of molecular identifiers for immune sequencing clone quantification. From the PCR reads, TCRdb called clonotypes with MiXCR, one entry per CDR3 protein. The table records 250,000 to 400,000 distinct CDR3 sequences, about 20% of them present only once. The material sequenced was naive CD8+ T cells from blood, with Jurkat cell RNA spiked in. Documented subset: FACS-sorted CD8+CD4-CCR7+CD45RA+ naive T cells. The receptors were sampled from a human donor in good health. Some libraries in this study had Jurkat cell RNA spiked in.

This clonotype was found many times. This chain links TRBV29-1 with TRBJ2-3, with a tentative D call TRBD1 (7 bases). This CDR3 region has 17 residues. Trimming stripped 4 bases from V and 6 bases from J, with 26 bases between. The germline V gene encodes CDR1 SQVTM and CDR2 ANQGSEA. Written as DNA, the CDR3 is TGCAGCGTTGGGCCCAGGGGGGTAGCGGACTCCTGGGATACGCAGTATTTT. It specifies CSVGPRGVADSWDTQYF.

This clonotype appeared many times. This chain links TRBV5-6 with TRBJ2-7; 13 bases are a match to TRBD2. J was trimmed by 7 bases and V by 3 bases; bases with no gene match: 13. Per the germline V gene, CDR1 is SGHDT and CDR2 is YYEEEE. The CDR3 totals 17 residues. CDR3 nucleotide sequence: TGTGCCAGCAGCTCACCCGAGGGACTAGCGGGACAAGAGGAGCAGTACTTC. It specifies CASSSPEGLAGQEEQYF.

This clonotype showed up just a few times. The chain employs TRBV11-2 and TRBJ1-1, with D hard to call. V was pared by 1 base and J by 1 base, with 13 bases between. This CDR3 contains 16 residues. CDR1 SGHAT and CDR2 FQNNGV come from the germline V gene. CDR3 region: CASSLVRQAANTEAFF. CDR3 DNA sequence: TGTGCCAGCAGCTTAGTACGGCAGGCCGCGAACACTGAAGCTTTCTTT.

As concerns this clonotype: A much larger clone lies one base from this, so it may be a read error. This sequence joins TRBV7-8 and TRBJ2-7; D unresolved. The CDR3 is 19 amino acids. Between the trimmed V and J ends, which lost 5 bases and 0 bases, there was a span of 26 bases. The germline CDR1 and CDR2 sequences are SGHVS and FQNEAQ. The CDR3 nucleotides are TGTGCCAGCAGCCTGGCCCGTAGGGCAGGCACTTCTTTCTCCTACGAGCAGTACTTC. Protein product: CASSLARRAGTSFSYEQYF.

This clonotype was counted only a few times. One junction end disagrees with the germline gene, perhaps due to a read error. The V and J genes are TRBV4-1 and TRBJ2-7; no definite D call. Germline V gene sequence: CDR1 MGHRA, CDR2 YSYEKL. This CDR3 is 14 amino acids long. CDR3 in DNA: TGCGCCGGCAGCCAAGCCGTCAGTTTCTACGAGCAGTACTTC. Protein sequence: CAGSQAVSFYEQYF.

This clonotype was found many times. J is TRBJ1-3 and V is TRBV11-2; D remains unclear. V was cut by 4 bases and J by 4 bases, with 17 bases left in between. Germline lookup yields CDR1 SGHAT and CDR2 FQNNGV. CDR3 size: 16 residues. CDR3 sequence (DNA): TGTGCCAGCAGCTCCCTGGCAGAGCCGACCGGAAACACCATATATTTT. Translated: CASSSLAEPTGNTIYF.

In this sample, this clonotype turned up many times. V is TRBV7-6 and J is TRBJ2-7; D is tentatively TRBD1 or TRBD2 (5 bases each). V was trimmed by 0 bases and J by 2 bases, leaving 8 bases between them. This CDR3 is built from 14 residues. CDR1 and CDR2 (germline): SGHVS, FNYEAQ. The CDR3 sequence is CASSLARGPYEQYF. The CDR3, as DNA: TGTGCCAGCAGCTTAGCCCGGGGCCCCTACGAGCAGTACTTC. Full variable domain (rest looked up from reference TRBV7-6 and TRBJ2-7): GAGVSQSPRYKVTKRGQDVALRCDPISGHVSLYWYRQALGQGPEFLTYFNYEAQQDKSGLPNDRFSAERPEGSISTLTIQRTEQRDSAMYRCASSLARGPYEQYFGPGTRLTVT.

This clonotype was picked up many times. The chain is built from TRBV6-5 and TRBJ1-1; no firm D call. CDR1 is MNHEY and CDR2 is SVGAGI in the germline V gene. CDR3 length: 18 amino acids. V dropped 7 bases and J dropped 1 base, with 25 bases sitting between them. In DNA, the CDR3 is TGTGCCAGCACCACAACTGGGGTCCCGTCCAAGTGGAACACTGAAGCTTTCTTT. Translated: CASTTTGVPSKWNTEAFF.

The J gene is TRBJ1-4, the V gene TRBV12-3 or TRBV12-4; D is unresolved. There are 12 residues in the CDR3. The ends were cut back, 3 bases at V and 10 bases at J, with 9 bases in the middle. The CDR3 bases are TGTGCCAGCAGTTTCACCGATGGAAAACTGTTTTTT. It yields the protein CASSFTDGKLFF.

There are many counts of this clonotype. The chain is built from TRBV7-9 and TRBJ2-2, with D perhaps matching TRBD1 (6 bases). In germline, CDR1 is SEHNR, CDR2 FQNEAQ (reference sequence). Trimming took 1 base from V and 3 from J, leaving 12 bases between them. This CDR3 region has 16 residues. The CDR3 spells CASSLGGGFDTGELFF. CDR3 nucleotide sequence: TGTGCCAGCAGCTTAGGAGGGGGTTTCGACACCGGGGAGCTGTTTTTT.

At least ten counts were recorded for this clonotype. This rearrangement joins TRBV7-9 to TRBJ2-4, with D perhaps TRBD2 (6 bases). The V end was cut by 0 bases, the J end by 1 base, with 10 bases between. The germline CDR1 and CDR2 sequences are SEHNR and FQNEAQ (reference sequence). There are 16 residues in the CDR3. Here the CDR3 reads CASSLAEGSAKNIQYF. CDR3 bases: TGTGCCAGCAGCTTAGCGGAGGGCTCGGCCAAAAACATTCAGTACTTC.

The chain is built from TRBV6-2 or TRBV6-3 and TRBJ2-7; 11 bases fit TRBD2. The CDR3 covers 15 residues. Germline V gene data show CDR1 as MNHEY and CDR2 as SVGEGT. After removal of 6 bases from V and 1 base from J, the junction contained 5 bases not matched to a gene. In nucleotides, the CDR3 is TGTGCCAGCAGGCCCGGGACTAGCGGATCCTACGAGCAGTACTTC. It is translated as CASRPGTSGSYEQYF.

Ten or more counts support this clonotype. This chain links TRBV27 with TRBJ2-3, with no clear D. The length of the CDR3 is 12 residues. Per the germline V gene, CDR1 is MNHEY and CDR2 is SMNVEV (reference sequence). The V gene lost 5 bases and the J gene lost 5 bases, with 8 bases spanning the gap. The CDR3 DNA reads as TGTGCCAGCAGTCCCCGACAAGATACGCAGTATTTT. This translates into CASSPRQDTQYF.

This clonotype was counted at least ten times. This chain links TRBV24-1 with TRBJ1-5; weak D call: TRBD1 (5 bases). Germline assignment: CDR1 KGHDR and CDR2 SFDVKD. The CDR3 totals 14 residues. V lost 4 bases and J 6 bases, leaving 12 bases between the germline ends. The CDR3 loop reads CATSDWGSAQPQHF. CDR3 coding DNA: TGTGCCACCAGTGACTGGGGGTCGGCTCAGCCCCAGCATTTT.

This clonotype came up many times. The gene calls are TRBV18 and TRBJ2-3, with D perhaps assigned TRBD1 or TRBD2 (6 bases each). V was clipped by 3 bases and J by 6 bases, with 22 bases between them. The V gene's germline CDR1 is KGHSH and CDR2 LQKENI. The CDR3 covers 17 residues. The CDR3 protein is CASSPASSVRGPDTQYF. DNA for the CDR3: TGTGCCAGCTCACCCGCCAGCAGCGTACGGGGGCCGGATACGCAGTATTTT.

This clonotype occurred many times. V and J are TRBV20-1 and TRBJ2-7; 7 bases match TRBD1. The CDR3 runs to 13 residues. V shed 5 bases and J 3 bases; nucleotides not matched to a gene: 7. CDR1 DFQATT and CDR2 SNEGSKA come from the germline V gene (reference sequence). The CDR3 loop reads CSALQGPGYEQYF. In DNA, the CDR3 is TGCAGTGCTTTACAGGGGCCCGGCTACGAGCAGTACTTC.